The TCR beta chain under discussion was sequenced for a study of cytomegalovirus exposure and HLA in healthy donors. Germline values: CDR1 MNHNS, CDR2 SASEGT. With 1 base clipped from V and 4 bases from J, the junction kept 2 bases outside the gene matches. The CDR3 length is 15 residues. The PCR was carried out with 60 Vbeta primers and 13 Jbeta primers. Repertoires were generated with immunoSEQ multiplex PCR, while TCRdb's copy carries only in-frame clones and drops some. The sample has approximately 110,000 clones, about 81% seen once; the top ten hold approximately 1%. Sequencing input: PBMCs. The gene calls are TRBV6-1 and TRBJ2-3, with 10 bases aligning to TRBD2. The receptor comes from a woman aged 25 to 39 in good health and CMV-seronegative. The CDR3 DNA reads TGTGCCAGCAGTGAAGTAGCGGGAGGTGCAGATACGCAGTATTTT. Amino acids: CASSEVAGGADTQYF.